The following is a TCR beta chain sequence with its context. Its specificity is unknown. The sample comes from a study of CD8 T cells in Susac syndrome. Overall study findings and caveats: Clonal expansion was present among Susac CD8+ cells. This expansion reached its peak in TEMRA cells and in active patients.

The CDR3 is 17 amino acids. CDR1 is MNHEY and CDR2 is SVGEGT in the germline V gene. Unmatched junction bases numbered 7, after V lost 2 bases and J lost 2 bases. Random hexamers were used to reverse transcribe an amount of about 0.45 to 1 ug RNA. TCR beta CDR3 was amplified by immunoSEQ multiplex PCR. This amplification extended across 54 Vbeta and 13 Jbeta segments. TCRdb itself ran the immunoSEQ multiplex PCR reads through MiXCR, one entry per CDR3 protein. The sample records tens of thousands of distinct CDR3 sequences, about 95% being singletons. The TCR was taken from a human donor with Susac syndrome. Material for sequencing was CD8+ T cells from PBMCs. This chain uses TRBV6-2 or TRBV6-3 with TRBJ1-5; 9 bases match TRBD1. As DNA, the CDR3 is TGTGCCAGCAGTTACGTCCGGGGACAGGGAGGCAATCAGCCCCAGCATTTT. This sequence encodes CASSYVRGQGGNQPQHF.